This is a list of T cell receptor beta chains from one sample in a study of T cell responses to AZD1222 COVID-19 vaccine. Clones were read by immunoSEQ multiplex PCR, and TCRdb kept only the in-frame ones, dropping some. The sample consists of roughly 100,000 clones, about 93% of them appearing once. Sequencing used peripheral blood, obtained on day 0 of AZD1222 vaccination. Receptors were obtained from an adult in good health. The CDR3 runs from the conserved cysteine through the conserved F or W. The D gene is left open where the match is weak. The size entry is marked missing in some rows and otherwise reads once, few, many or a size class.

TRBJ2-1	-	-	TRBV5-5	TGTGCCAGCAGCTTGCAATTAGCGCGCTCCTACAATGAGCAGTTCTTC	CASSLQLARSYNEQFF
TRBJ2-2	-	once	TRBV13	TGTGCCAGCAGCTTAAGAGGGGACGGCACCGGGGAGCTGTTTTTT	CASSLRGDGTGELFF
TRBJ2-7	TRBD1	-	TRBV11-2	TGTGCCAGCAGCTTAGTCCCCGGGACAGTCTACGAGCAGTACTTC	CASSLVPGTVYEQYF
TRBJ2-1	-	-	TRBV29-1	TGCAGCACAAGGGTCTACAATGAGCAGTTCTTC	CSTRVYNEQFF
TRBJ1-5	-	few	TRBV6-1	TGTGCCAGCAGTGAACGAGACAATCAGCCCCAGCATTTT	CASSERDNQPQHF
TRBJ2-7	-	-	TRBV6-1	TGTGCCAGCAGTGAAGCGTTGGGGGAAAGGTACTTC	CASSEALGERYF
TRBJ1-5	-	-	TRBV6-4	TGTGCCAGCAGGGTCCTTCAGTTTCCGAAGGGCAATCAGCCCCAGCATTTT	CASRVLQFPKGNQPQHF
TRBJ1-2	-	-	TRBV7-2	TGTGCCAGCAGCTTAGTAGGGGGGTATGGCTACACCTTC	CASSLVGGYGYTF
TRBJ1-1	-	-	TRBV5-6	TGTGCCAGCAGCTTGTTCTTAGGCGTTTACACTGAAGCTTTCTTT	CASSLFLGVYTEAFF
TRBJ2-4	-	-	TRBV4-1	TGCGCCAGCAGCCAAGATCGGGGGGCGGGCAAAAACATTCAGTACTTC	CASSQDRGAGKNIQYF
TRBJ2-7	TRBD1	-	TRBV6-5	TGTGCCAGCAGTTACGACAGGGGGAACGAGCAGTACTTC	CASSYDRGNEQYF
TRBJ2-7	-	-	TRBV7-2	TGTGCCAGCAGCTTCGGACAGAGCCCCTACGAGCAGTACTTC	CASSFGQSPYEQYF
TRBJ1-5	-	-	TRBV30	TGTGCCTGGAGTGTTGCTAGCAATCAGCCCCAGCATTTT	CAWSVASNQPQHF
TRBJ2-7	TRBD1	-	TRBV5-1	TGCGCCAGCAGCTTGAGAGGACAGGGTTACGAGCAGTACTTC	CASSLRGQGYEQYF
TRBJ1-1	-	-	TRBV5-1	TGCGCCAGCAGCCCTCCCACACAGGGAGGTAAAGCTTTCTTT	CASSPPTQGGKAFF
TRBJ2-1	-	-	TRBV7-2	TGTGCCAGCAGCTTAGAAGGGACACTTATCGACAATGAGCAGTTCTTC	CASSLEGTLIDNEQFF
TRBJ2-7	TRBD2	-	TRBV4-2	TGTGCCAGCAGCAAGGGCCCCGTGACTAGCGGGATTTCCTACGAGCAGTACTTC	CASSKGPVTSGISYEQYF
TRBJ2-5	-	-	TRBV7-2	TGTGCCAGCAGCTTAATTGGCAGCCAAGAGACCCAGTACTTC	CASSLIGSQETQYF
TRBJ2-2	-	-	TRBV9	TGTGCCAGCAGCGGGACAACGAACACCGGGGAGCTGTTTTTT	CASSGTTNTGELFF
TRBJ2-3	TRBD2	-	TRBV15	TGTGCCACCAGCAGAGGGGAGGGTAGTGGCACAGATACGCAGTATTTT	CATSRGEGSGTDTQYF
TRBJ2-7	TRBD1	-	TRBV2	TGTGCCAGCAGCGGATCGGGGGACAGGGCTTCCTACGAGCAGTACTTC	CASSGSGDRASYEQYF
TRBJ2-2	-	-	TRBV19	TGTGCCAGTAGATGGGGGCTACGGGCCGGGGAGCTGTTTTTT	CASRWGLRAGELFF